This entry lists 23 T cell receptor beta chains sequenced from one sample in a study of post-analysis software for immune sequencing data. TCR beta cDNA libraries had unique molecular identifiers. MiXCR, run by TCRdb on the PCR reads, gives a single entry per CDR3 protein. The repertoire includes fewer than 550,000 distinct CDR3 sequences, around a third of them detected once, and around 6% sits in the top ten. Study results and caveats: Patients carried roughly five TRBV segments more frequently than controls did, and TRBV5-6, TRBV5-1 and TRBV20-1 were among them.

The antigens for these receptors are not known. Sequencing was carried out using blood. These receptors all stem from a girl aged 2-17 years with multiple sclerosis.

The chain couples TRBV6-6 to TRBJ2-2; D may be TRBD1 or TRBD2 (6 bases each). Germline assignment: CDR1 MNHNY and CDR2 SVGAGI (reference sequence). CDR3 length: 14 amino acids. With 4 bases removed from V and 5 bases from J, the gap between germline ends came to 11 bases. The CDR3 sequence is CASSFGGATGELFF. For the CDR3, the DNA is TGTGCCAGCAGTTTCGGGGGCGCAACCGGGGAGCTGTTTTTT.

The table lists this clonotype with a few counts. The chain's CDR3 is CASTPGVGEAFF. DNA of the CDR3: TGTGCCAGCACCCCGGGGGTGGGGGAAGCTTTCTTT. The chain employs TRBV7-8 and TRBJ1-1; D perhaps matches TRBD1 (5 bases). This CDR3 spans 12 amino acids. Germline loops: CDR1 SGHVS, CDR2 FQNEAQ. The V end lost 7 bases, the J end lost 8 bases, and 14 bases lay between the germline ends.

The table lists this clonotype with a few counts. It may be a read error: a sequence one base away is much more abundant. The chain is built from TRBV6-5 and TRBJ2-1; a possible D gene is TRBD1 (6 bases). V shed 6 bases and J shed 9 bases, with 15 bases lying between them. The CDR3 is made up of 13 amino acids. Germline CDR1 is MNHEY and CDR2 is SVGAGI. The CDR3, as DNA: TGTGCCAGCAGCCCAAGGACAGACAGTGAGCAGTTCTTC. Encoded protein: CASSPRTDSEQFF.

On this clonotype itself: This may arise from a read error, as a much more abundant clone is one base away. This chain uses TRBV10-3 with TRBJ1-2, with D perhaps TRBD1 (6 bases). Germline loops: CDR1 ENHRY, CDR2 SYGVKD. The CDR3 runs to 13 residues. DNA of the CDR3: TGTGCCATCAGTGAAAGGGGGGACTATAGCTACACCTTC. This encodes CAISERGDYSYTF.

The V gene is TRBV4-1, the J gene TRBJ2-4; perhaps TRBD1 as D (6 bases). CDR1 is MGHRA and CDR2 is YSYEKL in the germline V gene. CDR3 length: 15 amino acids. V lost 2 bases and J 3 bases, leaving 11 bases between the germline ends. Here the CDR3 DNA reads TGCGCCAGCAGCCAACCGACAGGTGGCAAAAACATTCAGTACTTC. It specifies CASSQPTGGKNIQYF.

The J gene is TRBJ2-5, the V gene TRBV18; possibly TRBD1 or TRBD2 for D (5 bases each). The V and J ends lost 3 bases and 3 bases respectively, with 11 bases between them. This CDR3 is 14 amino acids long. CDR1 KGHSH and CDR2 LQKENI come from the germline V gene. The CDR3 DNA reads as TGTGCCAGCTCACCTCTTTGGGGGAAAGAGACCCAGTACTTC. Amino acids: CASSPLWGKETQYF. Full variable domain (rest looked up from reference TRBV18 and TRBJ2-5): NAGVMQNPRHLVRRRGQEARLRCSPMKGHSHVYWYRQLPEEGLKFMVYLQKENIIDESGMPKERFSAEFPKEGPSILRIQQVVRGDSAAYFCASSPLWGKETQYFGPGTRLLVL.

The chain employs TRBV3-1 and TRBJ2-7; tentatively, D is TRBD2 (7 bases). The CDR3 sequence is 14 residues long. Germline assignment: CDR1 LGHDT and CDR2 YNNKEL (reference sequence). The V end lost 4 bases, the J end lost 0 bases, and 10 bases lay between the germline ends. CDR3 sequence (DNA): TGTGCCAGCAGCCTCGGGGGGCACTCCTACGAGCAGTACTTC. Amino acids: CASSLGGHSYEQYF.

The V and J genes are TRBV6-2 or TRBV6-3 and TRBJ2-3; D is unclear. From germline, CDR1 is MNHEY and CDR2 SVGEGT. This CDR3 contains 15 residues. Trimming took 6 bases from V and 0 from J, leaving 13 bases between them. This CDR3 is CASRLDTSSTDTQYF. In DNA form, the CDR3 reads TGTGCCAGCAGATTAGACACATCTAGCACAGATACGCAGTATTTT.

The J gene is TRBJ2-3, the V gene TRBV5-1, with TRBD2 matching 9 bases. The CDR3 is 16 amino acids. Trimming cost V 0 bases and J 4 bases; bases outside gene matches: 6. Germline CDR1 and CDR2: SGHRS and YFSETQ. In DNA, the CDR3 is TGCGCCAGCAGCTTGGATCCAGCGGGGGGCGCAGATACGCAGTATTTT. It yields the protein CASSLDPAGGADTQYF.

The chain links TRBV18 to TRBJ2-4; D ambiguous. The germline CDR1 and CDR2 sequences are KGHSH and LQKENI. This CDR3 is 16 amino acids long. V was cut by 6 bases and J by 0 bases, with 15 bases left in between. The CDR3: CASSPALGIAKNIQYF. The DNA for the CDR3 is TGTGCCAGCTCGCCCGCCTTGGGGATAGCCAAAAACATTCAGTACTTC.

This clonotype was detected only a few times. The chain carries TRBV20-1 and TRBJ2-5; D gene uncertain. The germline V gene has CDR1 DFQATT and CDR2 SNEGSKA (reference sequence). This CDR3 region has 15 residues. V shed 6 bases and J shed 8 bases, with 25 bases lying between them. In DNA form, the CDR3 reads TGCAGTGCCGCATCCGGGTCCCGAGTGGATGTTACCCAGTACTTC. Protein product: CSAASGSRVDVTQYF.

V gene TRBV10-3 combines with J gene TRBJ2-1; 13 bases agree with TRBD2. Per germline, CDR1 ENHRY and CDR2 SYGVKD. The trim removed 4 bases at V and 2 bases at J, leaving 5 bases unmatched. The CDR3 contains 17 residues. This CDR3 reads CAISAALAGGPYNEQFF. CDR3 in DNA: TGTGCCATCAGTGCGGCACTAGCGGGGGGGCCCTACAATGAGCAGTTCTTC.

This clonotype was seen at least ten times. The V and J genes are TRBV20-1 and TRBJ2-1; 10 bases are shared with TRBD2. The CDR3 is 18 amino acids. CDR1 DFQATT and CDR2 SNEGSKA come from the germline V gene (reference sequence). With V trimmed by 4 bases and J by 0 bases, 12 bases remained unmatched. CDR3 sequence: CSAIGLAGATSSYNEQFF. CDR3 DNA sequence: TGCAGTGCTATCGGCCTAGCGGGGGCCACAAGCTCCTACAATGAGCAGTTCTTC.

This clonotype was observed a few times. This chain links TRBV6-4 with TRBJ2-3; D uncertain. Trimming took off 0 bases at V and 4 bases at J, with 8 bases between the two ends. Germline CDR1 is MRHNA and CDR2 is SNTAGT. The CDR3 runs to 14 residues. This chain's CDR3 is CASSDSGAADTQYF. The CDR3 DNA sequence: TGTGCCAGCAGTGACTCCGGCGCCGCAGATACGCAGTATTTT.

This sequence joins TRBV13 and TRBJ2-5; D gene unclear. Germline values: CDR1 PRHDT, CDR2 FYEKMQ (reference sequence). The CDR3 length is 16 residues. V was shortened by 0 bases and J by 2 bases, with 13 bases between the two germline ends. The CDR3 here is CASSLGLRSIQETQYF. CDR3 bases: TGTGCCAGCAGCTTAGGCCTAAGATCGATACAAGAGACCCAGTACTTC.

V and J are TRBV6-6 and TRBJ2-6; no clear D. V was trimmed by 0 bases and J by 1 base, leaving 10 bases between them. Per germline, CDR1 MNHNY and CDR2 SVGAGI (reference sequence). The CDR3 is 17 residues long. DNA for the CDR3: TGTGCCAGCAGTTACTCGATACGCGGTTCTGGGGCCAACGTCCTGACTTTC. This gives the protein CASSYSIRGSGANVLTF.

CDR3 DNA sequence: TGTGCCAGCAGTCCAAGATACGAGCAGTACTTC. It specifies CASSPRYEQYF. The gene calls are TRBV2 and TRBJ2-7; D is unclear. From germline, CDR1 is SNHLY and CDR2 FYNNEI. V lost 5 bases to trimming and J lost 4 bases, with 6 bases between them. The CDR3 runs to 11 residues.

The V gene is TRBV5-1, the J gene TRBJ2-7; D perhaps matches TRBD2 (5 bases). This CDR3 region has 14 residues. Deletions cut 4 bases from V and 6 bases from J, with 17 bases between. The germline V gene encodes CDR1 SGHRS and CDR2 YFSETQ. The CDR3 reads CASSLDPGLAEQYF. In nucleotides, the CDR3 is TGCGCCAGCAGCCTGGATCCGGGGTTGGCCGAGCAGTACTTC.

This clonotype was counted a few times. This sequence joins TRBV7-9 and TRBJ2-7; possibly TRBD1 for D (7 bases). The J call may be mistaken, given a closer DNA end match to TRBJ2-5. The CDR3 length is 15 residues. Germline V gene sequence: CDR1 SEHNR, CDR2 FQNEAQ (reference sequence). CDR3 sequence: CASSLFGGDRETQYF. DNA of the CDR3: TGTGCCAGCAGCTTATTCGGCGGGGACAGAGAGACCCAGTACTTC.

This clonotype has a handful of counts. V is TRBV5-1 and J is TRBJ2-3; TRBD2 matches at 10 bases. From germline, CDR1 is SGHRS and CDR2 YFSETQ. V was pared by 7 bases and J by 2 bases, with 4 bases of the junction left unmatched. CDR3 size: 14 residues. CDR3 loop: CASATSGVTDTQYF. CDR3 coding DNA: TGCGCCAGCGCAACTAGCGGGGTCACAGATACGCAGTATTTT.

This clonotype was counted between two and nine times. This chain connects TRBV10-3 to TRBJ1-6, with TRBD1 matching 8 bases. J gave up 0 bases and V 0 bases, and 10 bases lay outside the gene matches. The CDR3 loop spans 20 amino acids. The germline V gene has CDR1 ENHRY and CDR2 SYGVKD. The CDR3 DNA reads as TGTGCCATCAGTGAGTCTCCGTGGACAGGGCCAAGCTCCTATAATTCACCCCTCCACTTT. Its protein is CAISESPWTGPSSYNSPLHF.

This chain joins TRBV5-1 and TRBJ2-7; D unresolved. Germline V gene data show CDR1 as SGHRS and CDR2 as YFSETQ. Trimming took 0 bases from V and 2 from J, leaving 12 bases between them. This CDR3 has 15 residues. The CDR3 sequence: CASSLDRVSPYEQYF. CDR3 nucleotide sequence: TGCGCCAGCAGCTTGGACAGAGTGTCCCCCTACGAGCAGTACTTC.

Of note for this clonotype: As the CDR3 is not closed by the conserved phenylalanine or tryptophan, this likely results from a read error. The chain links TRBV2 to TRBJ2-5; D gene unclear. The germline V gene has CDR1 SNHLY and CDR2 FYNNEI. This CDR3 is built from 13 residues. Trimming stripped 2 bases from V and 5 bases from J, with 9 bases between. The DNA of the CDR3 is TGTGCCAGCAGTGAAACGGCAAGGGAGACCCAGTACGTC. Amino acid sequence: CASSETARETQYV.